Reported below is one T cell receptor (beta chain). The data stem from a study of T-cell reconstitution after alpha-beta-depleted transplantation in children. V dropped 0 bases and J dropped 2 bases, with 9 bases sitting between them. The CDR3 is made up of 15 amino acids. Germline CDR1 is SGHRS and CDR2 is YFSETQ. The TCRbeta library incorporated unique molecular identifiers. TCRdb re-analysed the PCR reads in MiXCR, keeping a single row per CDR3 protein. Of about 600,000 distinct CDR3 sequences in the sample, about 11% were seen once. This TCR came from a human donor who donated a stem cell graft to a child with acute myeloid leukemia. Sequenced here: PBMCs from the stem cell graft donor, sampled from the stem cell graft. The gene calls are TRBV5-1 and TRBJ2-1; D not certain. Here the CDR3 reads CASSLALPPYNEQFF. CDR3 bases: TGCGCCAGCAGCTTGGCACTACCCCCCTACAATGAGCAGTTCTTC.